Listed here are 24 T cell receptor beta chains from one sample, sequenced in a study of metastatic and nonmetastatic thyroid tumors. TCRdb reassembled clones from the PCR reads with MiXCR. The data hold around 16,000 clones, with 33% observed a single time. None of the patients had undergone any treatment ahead of thyroid surgery. The specimen was tumor tissue. The receptors were gathered from a male donor with papillary thyroid cancer or a benign thyroid nodule (not recorded which). Some clones in this sample may be carry-over from other donors' samples.

This clone was detected many times. The rearrangement links TRBV6-5 to TRBJ2-7; possible D gene TRBD2, 6 bases. The V and J ends lost 0 bases and 12 bases respectively, with 18 bases between them. The CDR3 is 14 residues long. Germline V CDR1 and CDR2: MNHEY, SVGAGI. The CDR3 nucleotides are TGTGCCAGCAGTTACTCCCCAACGACTAGAGAGGGGTACTTC. Amino acid sequence: CASSYSPTTREGYF.

The chain employs TRBV6-2 or TRBV6-3 and TRBJ2-7, with TRBD1 matching 8 bases. With V trimmed by 5 bases and J by 6 bases, 18 bases remained unmatched. Germline CDR1 and CDR2: MNHEY and SVGEGT. CDR3 length: 17 amino acids. Here the CDR3 DNA reads TGTGCCAGCAGTGGGGACGACAGGGGTGTTCATTCGGGCGAGCAGTACTTC. Its protein product is CASSGDDRGVHSGEQYF.

Comments on this clone: A junction boundary mismatches the germline segment, possibly from a read error. The V gene is TRBV5-1, the J gene TRBJ2-3; possible D gene TRBD1, 6 bases. Germline V CDR1 and CDR2: SGHRS, YFSETQ. The CDR3 loop spans 17 amino acids. This CDR3 reads CARSLGAASYSTHTQYF. CDR3 nucleotides: TGCGCCAGAAGCTTGGGGGCGGCTAGCTATTCCACACATACGCAGTATTTT.

In this sample, this clone turned up a few times. The gene calls are TRBV11-3 and TRBJ1-2; D might be TRBD1 (5 bases). Trimming pared 5 bases from V and 4 bases from J, leaving 14 bases between. CDR3 length: 14 residues. The germline V gene encodes CDR1 SGHNT and CDR2 YENEEA. The CDR3 reads CASSQEAGTYGYTF. CDR3 in DNA: TGTGCCAGCAGCCAAGAGGCCGGGACCTATGGCTACACCTTC.

This clone is labeled medium-sized. The V call is TRBV5-1, the J call TRBJ1-2; 9 bases are a match to TRBD1. There are 17 residues in the CDR3. After removal of 1 base from V and 4 bases from J, the junction contained 11 bases not matched to a gene. Germline V CDR1 and CDR2: SGHRS, YFSETQ. The DNA of the CDR3 is TGCGCCAGCAGCTTGCGGGGGGGACAGGGCGGAGGCTATGGCTACACCTTC. Protein: CASSLRGGQGGGYGYTF.

This chain connects TRBV28 to TRBJ2-7; TRBD1 is a possible D gene (5 bases). The CDR3 has 15 amino acids. Germline V gene data show CDR1 as MDHEN and CDR2 as SYDVKM. Trimming cost V 6 bases and J 0 bases, with 15 bases left between them. The CDR3 reads CASRMDTYSSYEQYF. The CDR3 region has the DNA TGTGCCAGCAGGATGGACACCTACAGCTCCTACGAGCAGTACTTC.

This chain links TRBV6-1 with TRBJ1-4; D gene ambiguous. Per germline, CDR1 MNHNS and CDR2 SASEGT. The CDR3 consists of 14 residues. Trimming cost V 2 bases and J 0 bases, with 4 bases left between them. This CDR3 is CASSERATNEKLFF. CDR3 nucleotide sequence: TGTGCCAGCAGTGAAAGGGCAACTAATGAAAAACTGTTTTTT.

This clone was recorded a few times. CDR3 in amino acids: CASSISGGAPYEQYF. The CDR3 nucleotides are TGTGCCAGCAGTATCAGCGGGGGGGCCCCCTACGAGCAGTACTTC. The V gene is TRBV27, the J gene TRBJ2-7, with 10 bases that match TRBD2. V dropped 5 bases and J dropped 2; count of bases not matched to a gene: 6. There are 15 residues in the CDR3. Per germline, CDR1 MNHEY and CDR2 SMNVEV (reference sequence).

This clone was picked up many times. The rearrangement uses TRBV7-3 and TRBJ2-1, with D hard to call. Germline CDR1 reads SGHTA; CDR2 reads FQGTGA. CDR3 length: 13 amino acids. Trimming removed 5 bases from V and 8 bases from J, with 13 bases in between. This chain's CDR3 is CASSVISADEQFF. CDR3 in DNA: TGTGCCAGCAGCGTCATCTCGGCCGATGAGCAGTTCTTC.

This clone is categorized as medium-sized. The V gene is TRBV19, the J gene TRBJ1-5, with D hard to call. Trimming stripped 3 bases from V and 7 bases from J, with 16 bases between. There are 15 residues in the CDR3. Germline lookup yields CDR1 LNHDA and CDR2 SQIVND (reference sequence). The CDR3 DNA is TGTGCCAGTAGTATTTCCCCGGCAGGCCAACAGCCCCAGCATTTT. The encoded protein is CASSISPAGQQPQHF.

The table lists this clone with many counts. This rearrangement joins TRBV16 to TRBJ1-5, with D possibly TRBD1 on 5 matching bases. CDR1 is KGHSY and CDR2 is FQNENV in the germline V gene. Deletions cut 0 bases from V and 1 base from J, with 13 bases between. This CDR3 has 17 amino acids. The CDR3 sequence is CASSQSPPGGSNQPQHF. The CDR3 coding sequence is TGTGCCAGCAGCCAATCTCCACCTGGGGGGAGCAATCAGCCCCAGCATTTT.

This clone was recorded once. Here the CDR3 reads CASSRETGTDEQYF. The CDR3 DNA reads TGTGCCAGCAGCCGAGAAACCGGGACAGACGAGCAGTACTTC. V and J are TRBV4-2 and TRBJ2-7; 7 positions match TRBD1. The trim removed 4 bases at V and 5 bases at J, leaving 8 bases unmatched. The V gene's germline CDR1 is LGHNA and CDR2 YNFKEQ. There are 14 residues in the CDR3.

The rearrangement uses TRBV6-1 and TRBJ2-7; 8 positions match TRBD1. CDR3 length: 12 amino acids. Unmatched junction bases numbered 3, after V lost 6 bases and J lost 5 bases. CDR1 is MNHNS, CDR2 SASEGT, per germline. The CDR3 DNA is TGTGCCAGCAGGAAGACAGGGGACGAGCAGTACTTC. Its protein product is CASRKTGDEQYF.

This chain links TRBV11-2 with TRBJ2-1, with TRBD2 matching over 13 bases. Unmatched junction bases numbered 8, after V lost 3 bases and J lost 0 bases. The CDR3 is 19 residues long. CDR1 and CDR2 (germline): SGHAT, FQNNGV. In DNA, the CDR3 is TGTGCCAGCAGCTTCGATACTGGACTAGCGGGAGTCTCCTACAATGAGCAGTTCTTC. Translating gives CASSFDTGLAGVSYNEQFF.

The chain couples TRBV27 to TRBJ1-5, with TRBD1 matching over 7 bases. V gave up 8 bases and J gave up 1 base; unmatched junction bases: 2. Germline CDR1 and CDR2: MNHEY and SMNVEV (reference sequence). The CDR3 sequence is 13 residues long. CDR3 nucleotides: TGTGCCAGCGCGGGACAGAGCAATCAGCCCCAGCATTTT. This gives the protein CASAGQSNQPQHF.

About this clone itself: One junction end does not reproduce the germline sequence, and a read error may be involved. V gene TRBV20-1 combines with J gene TRBJ1-6, with D tentatively TRBD1 (6 bases). This CDR3 region has 13 residues. CDR1 is DFQATT and CDR2 is SNEGSKA in the germline V gene (reference sequence). The CDR3 coding sequence is TGCAGTGCCTGTCAAGTGCTCGGGACACCACTCCGCTTT. It codes for CSACQVLGTPLRF.

This clone appeared many times. An end of the junction does not agree with germline; a read error may underlie this. The rearrangement uses TRBV6-1 and TRBJ1-3; 7 bases agree with TRBD1. Germline V gives CDR1 MNHNS, CDR2 SASEGT. The CDR3 is 15 residues long. CDR3 in DNA: TGTGCCAGCAGACCCCTACAGGGGACTGGAAACACCATACATTTT. This translates into CASRPLQGTGNTIHF.

This clone was seen a few times. The CDR3: CASSSQTSGEAYEQYF. The CDR3 DNA reads TGTGCCAGCAGTTCGCAGACTAGCGGGGAAGCCTACGAGCAGTACTTC. This sequence joins TRBV27 and TRBJ2-7, with 11 positions matching TRBD2. This CDR3 region has 16 residues. From germline, CDR1 is MNHEY and CDR2 SMNVEV (reference sequence). V was pared by 4 bases and J by 2 bases, with 7 bases of the junction left unmatched.

Ten or more counts support this clone. The chain uses TRBV7-2 and TRBJ1-5; D gene unclear. CDR3 length: 15 amino acids. Trimming pared 5 bases from V and 2 bases from J, leaving 13 bases between. The germline gives CDR1 SGHTA, CDR2 FQGNSA. The CDR3 sequence: CASSPLNIGNQPQHF. The CDR3 region has the DNA TGTGCCAGCAGCCCCCTCAATATCGGCAATCAGCCCCAGCATTTT.

In its sample, this clone was seen a few times. The chain recombines TRBV25-1 with TRBJ1-3, with 10 bases matching TRBD1. V dropped 8 bases and J dropped 4; count of bases not matched to a gene: 8. Germline loops: CDR1 MGHDK, CDR2 SYGVNS. The CDR3 is made up of 15 amino acids. This chain's CDR3 is CASGGQGESGNTIYF. CDR3 nucleotide sequence: TGTGCCAGCGGAGGACAGGGGGAATCGGGAAACACCATATATTTT.

Comment on this clone: At one end, the junction sequence differs from germline, possibly due to a read error. The genes are TRBV5-1 and TRBJ2-7; 7 bases fit TRBD1. Germline loops: CDR1 SGHRS, CDR2 YFSETQ. The CDR3 sequence is 13 residues long. CDR3 DNA: TGCGCCAGCAGGTTGGGACAGTACTACGAGCAGTACTTC. It encodes CASRLGQYYEQYF. The full variable domain, its missing parts supplied by reference TRBV5-1 and TRBJ2-7, is KAGVTQTPRYLIKTRGQQVTLSCSPISGHRSVSWYQQTPGQGLQFLFEYFSETQRNKGNFPGRFSGRQFSNSRSEMNVSTLELGDSALYLCASRLGQYYEQYFGPGTRLTVT.

This chain uses TRBV11-1 with TRBJ2-1; weak D call: TRBD2 (6 bases). The germline V gene has CDR1 SGHAT and CDR2 FQDESV (reference sequence). V was cut by 4 bases and J by 3 bases, with 13 bases left in between. The CDR3 covers 15 residues. CDR3 amino acids: CASSSEFSGYNEQFF. The DNA of the CDR3 is TGTGCCAGCAGCTCCGAGTTTAGCGGCTACAATGAGCAGTTCTTC.

The V gene is TRBV11-1, the J gene TRBJ1-2; 8 bases align to TRBD1. This CDR3 region has 16 residues. The germline V gene encodes CDR1 SGHAT and CDR2 FQDESV (reference sequence). With V trimmed by 5 bases and J by 3 bases, 11 bases remained unmatched. CDR3 sequence (DNA): TGTGCCAGCAGCGGTAGCAAACAGGGGGGATACTATGGCTACACCTTC. Residues: CASSGSKQGGYYGYTF.

This clone was seen repeatedly, ten times or more. The chain carries TRBV4-2 and TRBJ2-2; D may be TRBD1 or TRBD2 (5 bases each). The CDR3 spans 14 residues. V was shortened by 0 bases and J by 6 bases, with 8 bases between the two germline ends. Looked up from germline, CDR1 is LGHNA and CDR2 is YNFKEQ. CDR3 in DNA: TGTGCCAGCAGCCAAGAGGGGGAACCCGGGGAGCTGTTTTTT. This encodes CASSQEGEPGELFF.